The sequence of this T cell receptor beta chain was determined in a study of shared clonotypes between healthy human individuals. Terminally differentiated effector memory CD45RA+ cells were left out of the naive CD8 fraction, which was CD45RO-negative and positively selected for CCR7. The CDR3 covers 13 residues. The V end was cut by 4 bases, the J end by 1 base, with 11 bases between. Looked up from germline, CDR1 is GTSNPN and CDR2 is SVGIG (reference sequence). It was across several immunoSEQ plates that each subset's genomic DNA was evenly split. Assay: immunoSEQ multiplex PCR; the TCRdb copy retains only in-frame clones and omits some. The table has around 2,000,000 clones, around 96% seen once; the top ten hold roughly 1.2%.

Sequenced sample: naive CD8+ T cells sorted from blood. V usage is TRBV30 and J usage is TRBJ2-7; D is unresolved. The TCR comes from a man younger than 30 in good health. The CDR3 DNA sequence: TGTGCCTGGACGACTGGATCTTCCTACGAGCAGTACTTC. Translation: CAWTTGSSYEQYF.